The rows below give T cell receptor beta chains drawn from one sample of a study of shared clonotypes between healthy human individuals. Profiling relied on immunoSEQ multiplex PCR, and the TCRdb table lists in-frame clones only, not all of them. The sample comprises about 2 million clones, 85% to 95% of which are singletons, and 0.1% to 0.15% rests with the top ten. The sequenced material came from naive CD4+ T cells sorted from blood. These receptors originate from a young man in good health. The conserved cysteine and the conserved F or W are not part of the CDR3 here.

V gene: TRBV6-4
J gene: TRBJ2-2
CDR3 protein: ASSLWANTGELF

V gene: TRBV2
J gene: TRBJ2-2
CDR3 protein: ASSEYQRPTGELF

V gene: TRBV29-1
J gene: TRBJ1-1
CDR3 protein: SGEPDGTEAF

V gene: TRBV4-3
J gene: TRBJ2-1
CDR3 protein: ASSQVGGGRANEQF

V gene: TRBV27
J gene: TRBJ2-5
CDR3 protein: ASTSWGKQETQY

V gene: TRBV30
J gene: TRBJ2-5
CDR3 protein: AWSVRRTSGRQETQY

V gene: TRBV18
J gene: TRBJ1-3
CDR3 protein: ASSPTGLSGNTIY

V gene: TRBV6-5
J gene: TRBJ2-7
CDR3 protein: ASRPGAHGEQY

V gene: TRBV11-2
J gene: TRBJ1-6
CDR3 protein: ASSLDRTGVSPLH

V gene: TRBV9
J gene: TRBJ1-2
CDR3 protein: ASRAGLPAP

V gene: TRBV12-5
J gene: TRBJ2-1
CDR3 protein: ASGLFNEQF

V gene: TRBV7-2
J gene: TRBJ1-5
CDR3 protein: ASSDSRDQPQH

V gene: TRBV6-5
J gene: TRBJ2-5
CDR3 protein: ASRQGSQETQY

V gene: TRBV21-1
J gene: TRBJ2-1
CDR3 protein: ASSNRLAGAPKPYNEQF

V gene: TRBV6-1
J gene: TRBJ1-1
CDR3 protein: ASSDEGYYTEAF

V gene: TRBV5-1
J gene: TRBJ2-7
CDR3 protein: ASSLVWGPISYEQY

V gene: TRBV6-6
J gene: TRBJ1-1
CDR3 protein: ASSYRSLNTEAF

V gene: TRBV6-5
J gene: TRBJ2-1
CDR3 protein: ATDTPRGNEQF

V gene: TRBV18
J gene: TRBJ2-3
CDR3 protein: ASGTSERTDTQY

V gene: TRBV7-2
J gene: TRBJ2-7
CDR3 protein: ASSLDWTRGYEQY

V gene: TRBV5-6
J gene: TRBJ1-2
CDR3 protein: ASSLWDRDYGYT

V gene: TRBV5-4
J gene: TRBJ1-2
CDR3 protein: ASSLNRANYGYT

V gene: TRBV11-2
J gene: TRBJ2-6
CDR3 protein: ASSSPVNVLT

V gene: TRBV7-6
J gene: TRBJ1-6
CDR3 protein: ASSLFSGPNSPLH

V gene: TRBV6-5
J gene: TRBJ1-5
CDR3 protein: ASSRRQGDQPQH

V gene: TRBV7-2
J gene: TRBJ1-1
CDR3 protein: AIKPGQLNTEAF

V gene: TRBV27
J gene: TRBJ1-5
CDR3 protein: ASSLSSGGPEPQH

V gene: TRBV7-2
J gene: TRBJ1-1
CDR3 protein: ASSLAAKNTEAF

V gene: TRBV6-1
J gene: TRBJ2-2
CDR3 protein: ASTTGGHSGELF

V gene: TRBV5-6
J gene: TRBJ1-2
CDR3 protein: ASSLGVDGYT

V gene: TRBV7-9
J gene: TRBJ1-3
CDR3 protein: ASSTGGASGNTIY

V gene: TRBV4-3
J gene: TRBJ1-3
CDR3 protein: ASSQDWAISSSGNTIY

V gene: TRBV28
J gene: TRBJ1-2
CDR3 protein: ASSLPSDRGYT

V gene: TRBV7-2
J gene: TRBJ2-7
CDR3 protein: ASSSDRASYEQY

V gene: TRBV30
J gene: TRBJ1-1
CDR3 protein: AWSVQDMSTEAF

V gene: TRBV7-9
J gene: TRBJ2-3
CDR3 protein: ASSLLGQGAGDTQY

V gene: TRBV28
J gene: TRBJ1-5
CDR3 protein: ATAYPGGTNQPQH

V gene: TRBV5-1
J gene: TRBJ2-7
CDR3 protein: ASSLRTGYEYEQY

V gene: TRBV6-5
J gene: TRBJ1-6
CDR3 protein: ASSYLQRYNSPLH

V gene: TRBV18
J gene: TRBJ2-3
CDR3 protein: ASSPAVTTGTDTQY

V gene: TRBV2
J gene: TRBJ1-5
CDR3 protein: ASSLRDGAQH

V gene: TRBV28
J gene: TRBJ1-2
CDR3 protein: ASSSTDGYT

V gene: TRBV4-1
J gene: TRBJ2-1
CDR3 protein: ASSLDHGTSGAAWF

V gene: TRBV11-2
J gene: TRBJ2-5
CDR3 protein: ASSLDGRRSQGTQY

V gene: TRBV19
J gene: TRBJ1-6
CDR3 protein: ASTTFSPLH

V gene: TRBV28
J gene: TRBJ2-7
CDR3 protein: ASSSPGGVSYVEQY

V gene: TRBV5-1
J gene: TRBJ2-6
CDR3 protein: ASSSNQAGANVLT

V gene: TRBV11-2
J gene: TRBJ1-3
CDR3 protein: ASSSTLGRNTIY

V gene: TRBV5-1
J gene: TRBJ2-7
CDR3 protein: ASSLGTSGGTYEQY

V gene: TRBV19
J gene: TRBJ2-3
CDR3 protein: ASRDTGTSGRSTQY

V gene: TRBV5-1
J gene: TRBJ2-1
CDR3 protein: ASSLVGSF

V gene: TRBV6-1
J gene: TRBJ1-3
CDR3 protein: ASSATRRGSRTARGNTIY

V gene: TRBV9
J gene: TRBJ2-4
CDR3 protein: ASSVEPQNIQY

V gene: TRBV7-7
J gene: TRBJ2-5
CDR3 protein: ASSPGRGETQY

V gene: TRBV5-5
J gene: TRBJ1-5
CDR3 protein: ASSLGQGVNQPQH

V gene: TRBV30
J gene: TRBJ1-1
CDR3 protein: AWSQFFGAF

V gene: TRBV7-9
J gene: TRBJ1-6
CDR3 protein: ASSFPGTGGNSPLH

V gene: TRBV5-4
J gene: TRBJ2-3
CDR3 protein: ASSFGGADTDTQY